This section outlines one TCR beta chain sequence together with its context. TCRdb re-called the RACE reads through MiXCR, storing one row per CDR3 protein. Among about 120,000 distinct CDR3 sequences, roughly an eighth were seen once, and the ten largest hold approximately 0.92%. The data derive from a study of human T cells and chemical hapten exposure. Overall study: Sensitizing treatment utilized 2% DPC over an approximately 2 cm by approximately 2 cm portion of upper inner arm skin. Patients were given diphenylcyclopropenone on the scalp weekly across the approximately 25-week study.

Time point specified: patch test 1, 2 weeks after DPC sensitization. Treatment: therapeutic diphenylcyclopropenone sensitization with weekly scalp DPC. Blood was drawn before each patch test was applied. The study extracted total RNA from unfractionated whole blood. The source is a man between 18 and 29 years old with alopecia areata. Some clones in this sample may be carry-over from other donors' samples. The sample in question was whole blood, obtained in connection with sensitization to the hapten diphenylcyclopropenone (DPC).

The CDR3 is CASSLEAGGAETQYF. The CDR3 nucleotides read TGTGCCAGCAGCCTGGAAGCGGGGGGGGCGGAGACCCAGTACTTC. This chain uses TRBV5-4 with TRBJ2-5; 10 nucleotides match TRBD2. CDR3 length equals 15 residues. V shed 4 bases, J shed 5 bases, and the junction held 8 bases outside the gene matches. Per germline, CDR1 SGHNT and CDR2 YYREEE (reference sequence).